At least ten counts were recorded for the clone carrying this TCR beta chain. TCRdb re-called the RT-PCR reads with MiXCR, one entry per CDR3 protein. Of approximately 3,800 distinct CDR3 sequences in the sample, around 36% were seen once. Sequenced: memory CD4+ T cells from salivary gland. This clonotype originated in a female donor with primary Sjogren's syndrome.

CDR3 sequence: CASSPSTRNTEAFF. CDR3 sequence (DNA): TGTGCCAGCTCACCTTCCACCCGGAACACTGAAGCTTTCTTT. The gene calls are TRBV18 and TRBJ1-1, with D unresolved. Germline CDR1 and CDR2: KGHSH and LQKENI. Trimming cost V 3 bases and J 1 base, with 9 bases left between them. The CDR3 has 14 residues.